This entry lists 24 T cell receptor beta chains sequenced from one sample in a study of shared T cell receptors in the human thymus. Some clones are missing from TCRdb's copy, which holds only in-frame ones; the method was immunoSEQ multiplex PCR. The sample lists tens of thousands of clones; 90% to 95% were seen once. The sequenced sample was thymocytes. These receptors originate from a human donor.

This clone was observed a single time. V gene TRBV6-5 combines with J gene TRBJ2-7; 8 bases are shared with TRBD1. This CDR3 has 13 residues. The germline CDR1 and CDR2 sequences are MNHEY and SVGAGI. V dropped 5 bases and J dropped 2; count of bases not matched to a gene: 2. Here the CDR3 reads CASSGTGTYEQYF. DNA of the CDR3: TGTGCCAGCAGTGGGACAGGAACCTACGAGCAGTACTTC.

This chain links TRBV12-5 with TRBJ2-2, with 8 bases fitting TRBD1. With 3 bases clipped from V and 5 bases from J, the junction kept 23 bases outside the gene matches. CDR1 is LGHNT, CDR2 FRNRAP, per germline. CDR3 length equals 21 residues. CDR3 protein: CASGFAALPDRVVDITGELFF. CDR3 nucleotides: TGTGCTAGTGGTTTTGCCGCCCTTCCGGACAGGGTGGTAGATATAACCGGGGAGCTGTTTTTT.

The genes are TRBV19 and TRBJ1-2; no firm D call. This CDR3 comprises 15 residues. The germline V gene has CDR1 LNHDA and CDR2 SQIVND (reference sequence). Trimming shortened V by 2 bases and J by 2 bases, and 12 bases separated the two germline ends. CDR3: CASSIPSTWNYGYTF. DNA of the CDR3: TGTGCCAGTAGTATACCCTCCACTTGGAACTATGGCTACACCTTC.

The chain recombines TRBV9 with TRBJ2-5; perhaps TRBD2 as D (5 bases). V was shortened by 4 bases and J by 2 bases, with 12 bases between the two germline ends. Looked up from germline, CDR1 is SGDLS and CDR2 is YYNGEE. The CDR3 contains 14 residues. CDR3 nucleotides: TGTGCCAGCAGCACCGAGGAGGAACAAGAGACCCAGTACTTC. It encodes CASSTEEEQETQYF.

The chain combines TRBV7-4 with TRBJ2-5; no definite D call. V was clipped by 0 bases and J by 2 bases, with 16 bases between them. The germline V gene encodes CDR1 SGHVT and CDR2 SQSDAQ. This CDR3 has 17 residues. The CDR3 protein is CASSLARTTQKQETQYF. As DNA, the CDR3 is TGTGCCAGCAGCTTAGCGAGAACCACACAGAAACAAGAGACCCAGTACTTC.

V usage is TRBV29-1 and J usage is TRBJ1-4, with D unresolved. CDR1 SQVTM and CDR2 ANQGSEA come from the germline V gene. V shed 4 bases and J shed 4 bases, with 16 bases lying between them. CDR3 length equals 15 residues. The CDR3 reads CSVVGSKGVNEKLFF. In DNA, the CDR3 is TGCAGCGTTGTTGGCAGCAAGGGAGTTAATGAAAAACTGTTTTTT.

The chain combines TRBV10-1 with TRBJ2-3, with TRBD2 matching 11 bases. CDR3 length equals 17 residues. V gave up 6 bases and J gave up 2 bases; unmatched junction bases: 10. Germline V gene data show CDR1 as WNHNN and CDR2 as SYGVQD (reference sequence). The DNA of the CDR3 is TGCGCCAGCAGAAGGCTAGCGGGGGGTTGGTACACAGATACGCAGTATTTT. This codes for CASRRLAGGWYTDTQYF.

The chain joins TRBV30 to TRBJ1-5; 7 positions agree with TRBD1. The CDR3 consists of 17 residues. V trimming: 5 bases; J trimming: 9 bases; junction bases outside the gene matches: 22. Germline CDR1 is GTSNPN and CDR2 is SVGIG (reference sequence). The CDR3 nucleotides read TGTGCCTGGTCCGAGGAACCCCCGACAGGGCATCACGGGCCCCAGCATTTT. Translation gives CAWSEEPPTGHHGPQHF.

V is TRBV21-1 and J is TRBJ1-3; TRBD1, the table's D call, lacks a check against the DNA. TRBV21-1 is recorded as a pseudogene. The length of the CDR3 is 16 residues. This CDR3 reads CASSKEASGSGNTIYF. For the CDR3, the DNA is TGTGCCAGCAGCAAAGAGGCGTCAGGGTCTGGAAACACCATATATTTT.

This rearrangement joins TRBV7-5 to TRBJ2-7; no check of the table's D call, TRBD1, against the DNA was made. TRBV7-5 is a pseudogene segment. The CDR3 is 16 residues long. CDR3: CVRTFLWVQGACEQYF. The CDR3 bases are TGTGTCAGAACATTCCTTTGGGTGCAGGGGGCTTGCGAGCAGTACTTC.

This chain connects TRBV5-8 to TRBJ2-5, with 12 bases fitting TRBD2. With V trimmed by 3 bases and J by 5 bases, 8 bases remained unmatched. This CDR3 is built from 16 residues. CDR1 and CDR2 (germline): SGHTS, YDEGEE. Here the CDR3 reads CASSWDLAGGHETQYF. For the CDR3, the DNA is TGTGCCAGCAGCTGGGATCTAGCGGGGGGGCACGAGACCCAGTACTTC. The full variable domain, with the rest looked up from reference TRBV5-8 and TRBJ2-5, is EAGVTQSPTHLIKTRGQQATLRCSPISGHTSVYWYQQALGLGLQFLLWYDEGEERNRGNFPPRFSGRQFPNYSSELNVNALELEDSALYLCASSWDLAGGHETQYFGPGTRLLVL.

The rearrangement links TRBV7-9 to TRBJ2-2, with D perhaps assigned TRBD1 or TRBD2 (5 bases each). The V end was cut by 3 bases, the J end by 0 bases, with 14 bases between. The germline CDR1 and CDR2 sequences are SEHNR and FQNEAQ (reference sequence). The CDR3 is made up of 17 amino acids. DNA of the CDR3: TGTGCCAGCAGCTTGCCCCCGGGACCTCCGAACACCGGGGAGCTGTTTTTT. This gives the protein CASSLPPGPPNTGELFF.

The CDR3 region is CASSLGKGGREPNEKLFF. CDR3 nucleotides: TGTGCCAGCAGCTTAGGAAAGGGGGGGAGGGAACCTAATGAAAAACTGTTTTTT. The genes are TRBV7-2 and TRBJ1-4; perhaps TRBD1 as D (6 bases). CDR3 length equals 18 residues. Germline V gene sequence: CDR1 SGHTA, CDR2 FQGNSA. V lost 1 base, J lost 3 bases, and 18 bases lay in between.

The V gene is TRBV19, the J gene TRBJ1-6; D gene uncertain. Trimming shortened V by 2 bases and J by 5 bases, and 13 bases separated the two germline ends. Germline lookup yields CDR1 LNHDA and CDR2 SQIVND (reference sequence). The CDR3 length is 16 residues. The CDR3 DNA follows: TGTGCCAGTAGTATAAAGGGAGACCCTGATAATTCACCCCTCCACTTT. Translating gives CASSIKGDPDNSPLHF. The entire variable domain, with the rest obtained from reference TRBV19 and TRBJ1-6, is as follows: DGGITQSPKYLFRKEGQNVTLSCEQNLNHDAMYWYRQDPGQGLRLIYYSQIVNDFQKGDIAEGYSVSREKKESFPLTVTSAQKNPTAFYLCASSIKGDPDNSPLHFGNGTRLTVT.

The chain couples TRBV9 to TRBJ1-3, with TRBD1 as a possible D gene (5 bases). The CDR3 spans 15 residues. CDR1 is SGDLS and CDR2 is YYNGEE in the germline V gene. Trimming shortened V by 3 bases and J by 4 bases, and 14 bases separated the two germline ends. CDR3 coding DNA: TGTGCCAGCAGCGCCAACCGGGCAGGGGGAAACACCATATATTTT. Translation: CASSANRAGGNTIYF. Combining the CDR3 with reference TRBV9 and TRBJ1-3 gives the whole variable domain DSGVTQTPKHLITATGQRVTLRCSPRSGDLSVYWYQQSLDQGLQFLIQYYNGEERAKGNILERFSAQQFPDLHSELNLSSLELGDSALYFCASSANRAGGNTIYFGEGSWLTVV.

The rearrangement joins TRBV18 to TRBJ2-7; TRBD2 might be the D (6 bases). CDR3 length equals 16 residues. The ends were cut back, 3 bases at V and 2 bases at J, with 17 bases in the middle. Germline V lookup: CDR1 KGHSH, CDR2 LQKENI. CDR3 nucleotide sequence: TGTGCCAGCTCACCTCAGCCGGGGGTGAAAGCCTACGAGCAGTACTTC. It specifies CASSPQPGVKAYEQYF.

This clone was counted only a few times. This sequence joins TRBV25-1 and TRBJ1-5; the D gene is possibly TRBD1 (5 bases). V lost 5 bases to trimming and J lost 3 bases, with 11 bases between them. The CDR3 consists of 14 residues. The germline V gene has CDR1 MGHDK and CDR2 SYGVNS. The CDR3 DNA reads as TGTGCCAGCAGTTACCGGGACTCCAATCAGCCCCAGCATTTT. This sequence encodes CASSYRDSNQPQHF. The entire variable domain, with the rest obtained from reference TRBV25-1 and TRBJ1-5, is as follows: EADIYQTPRYLVIGTGKKITLECSQTMGHDKMYWYQQDPGMELHLIHYSYGVNSTEKGDLSSESTVSRIRTEHFPLTLESARPSHTSQYLCASSYRDSNQPQHFGDGTRLSIL.

This clone was seen a single time. V usage is TRBV28 and J usage is TRBJ2-3; perhaps D is TRBD1 or TRBD2 (6 bases each). CDR1 MDHEN and CDR2 SYDVKM come from the germline V gene. The length of the CDR3 is 17 residues. Trimming took off 2 bases at V and 0 bases at J, with 15 bases between the two ends. The CDR3 loop is CASSLGIRGPSTDTQYF. CDR3 sequence (DNA): TGTGCCAGCAGTTTAGGCATTCGGGGGCCTAGCACAGATACGCAGTATTTT.

This chain uses TRBV5-4 with TRBJ2-3; TRBD2 agrees at 7 bases. In germline, CDR1 is SGHNT, CDR2 YYREEE (reference sequence). CDR3 length equals 15 residues. V shed 4 bases and J 2 bases; nucleotides not matched to a gene: 7. The CDR3 sequence is CASSPSGITTDTQYF. CDR3 DNA sequence: TGTGCCAGCAGCCCTAGCGGTATCACCACAGATACGCAGTATTTT.

The chain uses TRBV7-3 and TRBJ1-1, with D perhaps TRBD1 (5 bases). Germline V gene sequence: CDR1 SGHTA, CDR2 FQGTGA. V was trimmed by 5 bases and J by 5 bases, leaving 9 bases between them. The CDR3 contains 12 residues. CDR3 nucleotide sequence: TGTGCCAGCAGCCCGGGGGGTACTGAAGCTTTCTTT. Translating it yields CASSPGGTEAFF.

The chain carries TRBV30 and TRBJ2-3, with 13 nucleotides matching TRBD2. J lost 3 bases, V lost 2 bases, and 14 bases had no gene match. CDR1 GTSNPN and CDR2 SVGIG come from the germline V gene (reference sequence). This CDR3 contains 19 residues. The CDR3 protein is CAWSQLAGGPFLPTDTQYF. The DNA of the CDR3 is TGTGCCTGGAGTCAACTAGCGGGGGGGCCATTTCTACCGACAGATACGCAGTATTTT.

This rearrangement joins TRBV19 to TRBJ2-3; 7 nucleotides agree with TRBD2. The CDR3 length is 18 residues. CDR1 and CDR2 from the germline V gene are LNHDA and SQIVND (reference sequence). The junction had 15 bases not matched to a gene; V was cut back by 6 bases and J by 0 bases. The CDR3 protein is CASRQRRDYKVSTDTQYF. CDR3 in DNA: TGTGCCAGTAGACAACGCCGGGACTACAAAGTAAGCACAGATACGCAGTATTTT.

The V call is TRBV4-3, the J call TRBJ2-3; perhaps TRBD2 as D (6 bases). This CDR3 spans 18 amino acids. Germline V gives CDR1 LGHNA, CDR2 YSLEER. Trimming left V 0 bases short and J 2 bases short, with 18 bases between. The CDR3 here is CASSQERGGIRNTDTQYF. The CDR3 DNA sequence: TGCGCCAGCAGCCAAGAAAGAGGAGGGATACGGAACACAGATACGCAGTATTTT.

V and J are TRBV4-1 and TRBJ1-5; no clear D gene. The CDR3 spans 15 residues. CDR1 is MGHRA, CDR2 YSYEKL, per germline. V lost 0 bases and J lost 6, with 12 bases in between. In DNA, the CDR3 is TGCGCCAGCAGCCAAGAGGGTGATAGCCTTCAGCCCCAGCATTTT. Its translation: CASSQEGDSLQPQHF.